This TCR beta chain was sequenced in a study of CXCR3-negative and CXCR3-positive naive CD8 T cells (dated by TCRdb to between 2018 and 2020). General notes on the study: About 150 million TRB reads were obtained in total, roughly 1.5 +/- 0.3 million reads per library. For the TRBV-TRBJ cluster analysis, the naive subsets came from about five donors, while the memory cells came from 3 donors. Diversity and physicochemical repertoire analyses covered some eleven donors pooled from two independent experiments. Beyond this particular receptor, the publication reports: TRB CDR3s from CXCR3-positive naive cells showed higher hydrophobicity (lower Kidera factor 4), lower energy, and higher strength and volume indices than CXCR3-negative naive cells. Freshly isolated PBMCs were used for most assays because CXCR3 expression went down partially after cryopreservation. Repertoire diversity was comparably high in both naive subsets but much lower in memory CD8+ T cells. Surface CD5, linked to self-reactivity in mice, was comparable between naive subsets; TCR interaction strength was therefore also inferred from TRB CDR3 physicochemical properties. TRBV-TRBJ usage was similar between naive CXCR3-negative and CXCR3-positive cells from the same donor, while memory cells showed distinct patterns.

Sequencing relied on a NextSeq 550. The Human TCR Profiling Kit (MiLaboratory) was used to prepare UMI-labeled 5' RACE TRB cDNA libraries. The full amount of extracted RNA was used for cDNA synthesis, and the full amount of resulting cDNA was used for PCR amplification. Libraries were prepared in parallel with an identical number of PCR cycles. Per the source publication's procedure: With a minimum of two reads required per UMI, MIGEC and MiXCR pulled out about 50,000 +/- 10,000 unique UMI-labeled TRB cDNA molecules from each library. On average, each library contained roughly 40,000 +/- 10,000 functional in-frame TRB CDR3 nucleotide clonotypes without stop codons. Diversity metrics, including normalized Shannon-Wiener and Chao1, were computed in VDJtools after downsampling to 5000 UMI-labeled TRB molecules per sample. VDJtools computed clonotype-size-weighted physicochemical properties of the central five CDR3 residues: interaction energy, strength, volume and Kidera factor 4. TCRdb reprocessed the sequencing reads and holds a single record per CDR3 protein sequence, with no DNA. The V and J calls and clone size come from TCRdb's table, not from the authors' own analysis. This sample's table has entries for roughly 90,000 distinct CDR3 sequences. The ten biggest clones cover about 1.5% of the sample.

In the case of this clonotype: Its antigen is unknown.

Each CD8+ T cell subset was flow-sorted in triplicate, with 250,000 to 350,000 cells per subset placed directly into RLT lysis buffer. To keep memory contaminants out, a stringent definition of naive CD8+ T cells was applied: CD45RO-CCR7+CD27+CD95-. Peripheral blood mononuclear cells were isolated from buffy coats using standard density gradient centrifugation. Naive CXCR3-negative and CXCR3-positive CD8+ T cells were flow-sorted using a FACSAria III. Total RNA was extracted from sorted cells using an RNeasy Mini Kit. Reading the germline V gene (reference sequence) gives CDR1 DFQATT and CDR2 SNEGSKA. The CDR3, cysteine through phenylalanine, is 13 amino acids long. Only the protein is available.

The chain is assembled from TRBV20-1 and TRBJ2-1; the D call of TRBD2 rests on TCRdb alone, since no DNA is present to check it. The TCR comes from a human donor in good health. Some clones in this sample may be carry-over from other donors' samples. Sequencing input: naive CXCR3- CD8+ T cells from blood. Read against the paper, the sample's cell subset or site label means: CD45RO-CCR7+CD27+CD95- naive CD8+ T cells lacking CXCR3 (TNR3-). The CDR3 sequence is CSATTSPYNEQFF.